The 9 T cell receptor beta chains below all came from one sample that was sequenced in a study of regulatory T cells in long-lasting Graves disease. Time point noted: newly diagnosed GD, antithyroid drugs for less than 3 months. Making the TCR library involved RNA that had been extracted from PBMCs. Relying on iRepertoire HTBI primers and Arm-PCR of CDR3 regions, the team built TCR beta libraries. Using its own MiXCR run on the multiplex PCR reads, TCRdb lists one record per CDR3 protein. The table records hundreds of thousands of distinct CDR3 sequences, around 16% of them present only once. This sample also belongs to another study, concerning T cells in Graves' hyperthyroidism and ophthalmopathy.

Source: peripheral blood mononuclear cells (PBMCs), taken at new diagnosis, from a patient treated with antithyroid drugs. These receptors were taken from a woman aged 35-65 years with Graves disease.

This clonotype was observed at least ten times. The chain joins TRBV28 to TRBJ2-7, with 13 bases identical to TRBD2. The trim removed 4 bases at V and 3 bases at J, leaving 12 bases unmatched. This CDR3 is 18 amino acids long. The germline CDR1 and CDR2 sequences are MDHEN and SYDVKM. In DNA form, the CDR3 reads TGTGCCAGCAGTTCAGGGGTTTGGACTAGCGGGGGAGTCTACGAGCAGTACTTC. It codes for CASSSGVWTSGGVYEQYF.

As concerns this clonotype: A read error may be the cause here, since a much bigger clone is one base away. The chain uses TRBV6-1 and TRBJ1-5; TRBD1 might be the D (6 bases). Deletions cut 2 bases from V and 11 bases from J, with 16 bases between. CDR3 length: 14 residues. Per the germline V gene, CDR1 is MNHNS and CDR2 is SASEGT. CDR3 nucleotide sequence: TGTGCCAGCAGTGAATTGGGGGCGTCAAGGTCCCAGCATTTT. This codes for CASSELGASRSQHF.

This clonotype showed up many times. V gene TRBV7-2 combines with J gene TRBJ2-5; either TRBD1 or TRBD2 may fit D (7 bases each). The CDR3 spans 16 residues. In germline, CDR1 is SGHTA, CDR2 FQGNSA. V was clipped by 0 bases and J by 2 bases, with 13 bases between them. CDR3 coding DNA: TGTGCCAGCAGCTTAGCTTCAGGGGGGGGGCAAGAGACCCAGTACTTC. Translated: CASSLASGGGQETQYF.

The chain joins TRBV9 to TRBJ1-6; possibly TRBD1 for D (5 bases). The CDR3 has 16 residues. Deletions cut 2 bases from V and 6 bases from J, with 15 bases between. Germline V CDR1 and CDR2: SGDLS, YYNGEE. The CDR3, as DNA: TGTGCCAGCAGCGTTGGCCCACCAGGGAGTAATTCACCCCTCCACTTT. It translates to CASSVGPPGSNSPLHF.

This clonotype was counted at least ten times. The rearrangement joins TRBV6-2 or TRBV6-3 to TRBJ1-1; tentative D call: TRBD1 (6 bases). The germline CDR1 and CDR2 sequences are MNHEY and SVGEGT. The CDR3 length is 13 residues. Trimming shortened V by 9 bases and J by 3 bases, and 14 bases separated the two germline ends. The CDR3 here is CASTGFTYTEAFF. CDR3 coding DNA: TGTGCCAGTACAGGGTTTACCTACACTGAAGCTTTCTTT.

This clonotype was detected ten times or more. The chain combines TRBV9 with TRBJ1-2; tentatively, D is TRBD1 (6 bases). Between the trimmed V and J ends, which lost 0 bases and 6 bases, there was a span of 18 bases. Per the germline V gene, CDR1 is SGDLS and CDR2 is YYNGEE. The CDR3 has 16 amino acids. This CDR3 is CASSVEAGQSADGYTF. In DNA, the CDR3 is TGTGCCAGCAGCGTAGAGGCGGGACAATCTGCGGATGGCTACACCTTC.

This clonotype appeared many times. This sequence joins TRBV7-8 and TRBJ1-5; TRBD1 matches 7 bases. V shed 5 bases and J 1 base; nucleotides not matched to a gene: 5. Germline V gene data show CDR1 as SGHVS and CDR2 as FQNEAQ. The CDR3 loop spans 15 amino acids. CDR3 in DNA: TGTGCCAGCAGCCAACAGGGGATGAGCAATCAGCCCCAGCATTTT. It translates to CASSQQGMSNQPQHF.

This clonotype has only a few counts. The chain joins TRBV6-1 to TRBJ2-5; the match to TRBD2 covers 13 bases. This CDR3 comprises 17 residues. Germline V CDR1 and CDR2: MNHNS, SASEGT. After removal of 5 bases from V and 2 bases from J, the junction contained 8 bases not matched to a gene. CDR3 amino acids: CASSRTSGGYLQETQYF. CDR3 bases: TGTGCCAGCAGTAGGACTAGCGGGGGCTACCTACAAGAGACCCAGTACTTC.

This clonotype was recorded many times. The V gene is TRBV3-1, the J gene TRBJ1-2, with D unclear. Trimming shortened V by 2 bases and J by 6 bases, and 10 bases separated the two germline ends. The CDR3 consists of 13 residues. Germline V gene data show CDR1 as LGHDT and CDR2 as YNNKEL (reference sequence). The CDR3 loop is CASSQLGNNGYTF. The CDR3 coding sequence is TGTGCCAGCAGCCAACTAGGGAATAATGGCTACACCTTC.